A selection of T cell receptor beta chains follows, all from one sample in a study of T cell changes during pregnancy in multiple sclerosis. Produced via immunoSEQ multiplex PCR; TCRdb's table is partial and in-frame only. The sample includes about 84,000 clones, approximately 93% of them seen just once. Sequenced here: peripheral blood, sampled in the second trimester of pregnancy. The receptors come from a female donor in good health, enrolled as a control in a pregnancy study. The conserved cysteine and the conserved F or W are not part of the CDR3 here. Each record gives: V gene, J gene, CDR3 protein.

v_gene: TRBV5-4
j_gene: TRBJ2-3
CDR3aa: ASSLGGGAADTQY

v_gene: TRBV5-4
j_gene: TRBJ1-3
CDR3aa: ASSPTGAGNTIY

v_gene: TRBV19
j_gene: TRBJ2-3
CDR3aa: ASSPVAGAHPGNTQY

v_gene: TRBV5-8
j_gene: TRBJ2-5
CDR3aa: ASSRDRGGETQY

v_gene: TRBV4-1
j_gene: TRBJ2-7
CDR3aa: ASSQLRNPSYEQY

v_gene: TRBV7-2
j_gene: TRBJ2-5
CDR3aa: ASSLVSSGGMETQY

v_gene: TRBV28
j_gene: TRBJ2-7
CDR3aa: ASSSPVVEQY

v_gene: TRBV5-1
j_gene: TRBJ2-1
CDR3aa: ASSVGTGNLNEQF

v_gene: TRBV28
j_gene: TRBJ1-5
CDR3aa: ASSSGQDKSYQPQH

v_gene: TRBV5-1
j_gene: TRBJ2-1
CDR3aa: ASSLLIGDEQF

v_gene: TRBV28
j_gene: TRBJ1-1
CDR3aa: ASSQTGGSMEAF

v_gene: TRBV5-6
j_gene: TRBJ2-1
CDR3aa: ASSRSVKTYNEQF

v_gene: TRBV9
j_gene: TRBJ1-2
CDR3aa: ASSKRDRDVYGYT

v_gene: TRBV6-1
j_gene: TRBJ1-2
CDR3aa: ASRIRVRGLDGYT

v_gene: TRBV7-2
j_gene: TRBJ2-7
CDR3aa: ASSFSGPTIYEQY

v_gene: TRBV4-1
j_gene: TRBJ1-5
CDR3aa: ASSQLENSNQPQH

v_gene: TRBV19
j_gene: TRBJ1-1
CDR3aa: ASRVDRARPEAF

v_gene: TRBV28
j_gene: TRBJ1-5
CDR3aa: ASSFAGWSNQPQH

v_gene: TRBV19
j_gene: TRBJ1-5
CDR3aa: ASSYSQGSQPQH

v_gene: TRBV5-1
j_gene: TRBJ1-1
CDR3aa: ASSFRLSWGGEVTEAF

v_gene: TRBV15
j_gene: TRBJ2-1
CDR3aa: ATSRKLAGGHNEQF

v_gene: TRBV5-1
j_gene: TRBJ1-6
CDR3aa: ASSLGLHNSPLH

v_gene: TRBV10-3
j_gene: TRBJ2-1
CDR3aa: AISADRGLNEQF

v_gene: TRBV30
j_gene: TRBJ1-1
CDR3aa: AWGGGTRGTQAF